These 31 T cell receptor beta chains were all obtained from the same sample, sequenced in a study of identifying expanded T cells in peripheral blood. Assay used: immunoSEQ multiplex PCR; TCRdb lists only in-frame clones, some missing. The data contain tens of thousands of clones, approximately 86% of them singletons. Sequenced sample: blood. All receptors come from a person aged 18 to 75 in good health.

The chain links TRBV7-6 to TRBJ1-1; 11 bases align to TRBD1. In germline, CDR1 is SGHVS, CDR2 FNYEAQ. V lost 5 bases to trimming and J lost 11 bases; unmatched junction nucleotides: 7. There are 13 residues in the CDR3. Here the CDR3 DNA reads TGTGCCAGCAGCAACCAGGGACAGGGGGTGGCTTTCTTT. Translation gives CASSNQGQGVAFF.

V is TRBV21-1 and J is TRBJ2-7; no DNA check was done on the table's D call, TRBD2. TRBV21-1 is marked as a pseudogene. The CDR3 is 17 amino acids. CDR3 residues: CASSKALSGRAAYEQYF. The CDR3 DNA sequence: TGTGCCAGCAGCAAAGCGCTTTCCGGGCGGGCGGCCTACGAGCAGTACTTC.

This chain uses TRBV18 with TRBJ1-2; 8 bases line up with TRBD1. Germline loops: CDR1 KGHSH, CDR2 LQKENI. V shed 4 bases, J shed 4 bases, and the junction held 5 bases outside the gene matches. The CDR3 has 14 residues. The CDR3 DNA sequence: TGTGCCAGCTCACTAGGACAGGGCGTCTATGGCTACACCTTC. Protein sequence: CASSLGQGVYGYTF.

The rearrangement links TRBV19 to TRBJ1-5; possibly TRBD1 for D (5 bases). The CDR3 loop spans 14 amino acids. The germline V gene encodes CDR1 LNHDA and CDR2 SQIVND (reference sequence). Trimming took off 7 bases at V and 2 bases at J, with 12 bases between the two ends. Here the CDR3 DNA reads TGTGCCAGTACGGGGGGTTTGGGCAATCAGCCCCAGCATTTT. Translation: CASTGGLGNQPQHF.

This clone appeared a single time. The chain is built from TRBV27 and TRBJ2-1; TRBD1 is a possible D gene (6 bases). Germline V gives CDR1 MNHEY, CDR2 SMNVEV (reference sequence). V was cut by 6 bases and J by 2 bases, with 14 bases left in between. The CDR3 loop spans 15 amino acids. The CDR3 loop is CASRAGTFAYNEQFF. The CDR3 nucleotides read TGTGCCAGCAGAGCCGGGACATTCGCCTACAATGAGCAGTTCTTC.

The chain recombines TRBV29-1 with TRBJ2-5; D is undetermined. The V end lost 6 bases, the J end lost 2 bases, and 16 bases lay between the germline ends. In germline, CDR1 is SQVTM, CDR2 ANQGSEA. The CDR3 length is 14 residues. This CDR3 reads CSVPKVGKQETQYF. The DNA for the CDR3 is TGCAGCGTCCCAAAGGTCGGCAAACAAGAGACCCAGTACTTC. Together with reference TRBV29-1 and TRBJ2-5, the CDR3 gives the full variable domain: SAVISQKPSRDICQRGTSLTIQCQVDSQVTMMFWYRQQPGQSLTLIATANQGSEATYESGFVIDKFPISRPNLTFSTLTVSNMSPEDSSIYLCSVPKVGKQETQYFGPGTRLLVL.

The V gene is TRBV6-1, the J gene TRBJ2-7, with D perhaps TRBD2 (5 bases). V dropped 4 bases and J dropped 4 bases, with 8 bases sitting between them. CDR1 is MNHNS, CDR2 SASEGT, per germline. The CDR3 extends over 12 amino acids. In DNA, the CDR3 is TGTGCCAGCAGTGTTGAGGGATACGAGCAGTACTTC. Protein sequence: CASSVEGYEQYF.

A single count supports this clone. This chain connects TRBV6-6 to TRBJ1-3; TRBD1 matches 7 bases. There are 14 residues in the CDR3. Trimming took 11 bases from V and 3 from J; bases not matched to a gene: 10. Germline V gives CDR1 MNHNY, CDR2 SVGAGI (reference sequence). CDR3 sequence reads: CAVRGGHSGNTIYF. CDR3 sequence (DNA): TGTGCCGTCAGGGGGGGGCATAGTGGAAACACCATATATTTT.

The chain links TRBV5-1 to TRBJ2-1, with 7 bases lining up with TRBD2. The CDR3 spans 17 residues. V lost 4 bases to trimming and J lost 3 bases; unmatched junction nucleotides: 13. Germline V CDR1 and CDR2: SGHRS, YFSETQ. DNA of the CDR3: TGCGCCAGCAGCCCCCAAGGTCGGGCTAGCGGCTACAATGAGCAGTTCTTC. Amino acid sequence: CASSPQGRASGYNEQFF.

The V and J genes are TRBV19 and TRBJ2-5, with 9 bases matching TRBD1. CDR1 LNHDA and CDR2 SQIVND come from the germline V gene (reference sequence). Trimming removed 10 bases from V and 1 base from J; junction bases left unmatched: 10. The CDR3 sequence is 15 residues long. In DNA, the CDR3 is TGTGCCACCCAGCCCCTGGACAGGGGCCAAGAGACCCAGTACTTC. Translating it yields CATQPLDRGQETQYF.

This rearrangement joins TRBV21-1 to TRBJ2-5; TRBD2, the D gene given by the table, was not confirmed from the DNA. TRBV21-1 is a pseudogene locus. The CDR3 covers 17 residues. In DNA form, the CDR3 reads TGTGCCAGCAGCAAAGTTACTAGCGGAGGTCTCCAAGAGACCCAGTACTTC. It translates to CASSKVTSGGLQETQYF.

The rearrangement links TRBV9 to TRBJ2-7, with a possible D match to TRBD1 (5 bases). This CDR3 has 19 residues. The V end lost 4 bases, the J end lost 4 bases, and 30 bases lay between the germline ends. The germline gives CDR1 SGDLS, CDR2 YYNGEE. This CDR3 reads CASSPSVTYRIPPPYEQYV. The CDR3 DNA follows: TGTGCCAGCAGCCCCTCGGTTACTTACAGGATTCCCCCTCCTTACGAGCAGTACGTC.

This clone occurred once. J is TRBJ2-2 and V is TRBV7-2, with 8 bases aligning to TRBD1. Per germline, CDR1 SGHTA and CDR2 FQGNSA. V shed 2 bases and J 6 bases; nucleotides not matched to a gene: 8. This CDR3 region has 16 residues. The CDR3 coding sequence is TGTGCCAGCAGCTTAACCCGGCAGGGGGCCGCCGGGGAGCTGTTTTTT. Its protein is CASSLTRQGAAGELFF.

This clone came up a few times. The chain joins TRBV4-3 to TRBJ1-1; the D gene is possibly TRBD1 (5 bases). The CDR3 extends over 13 amino acids. The germline V gene has CDR1 LGHNA and CDR2 YSLEER. Trimming removed 1 base at V and 6 bases at J, with 9 bases between. The CDR3 region has the DNA TGCGCCAGCAGCCAAGCAGGGAGGCCTGAAGCTTTCTTT. Residues: CASSQAGRPEAFF.

The rearrangement links TRBV5-4 to TRBJ2-7, with D possibly being TRBD2 (6 bases). The V gene lost 5 bases and the J gene lost 7 bases, with 22 bases spanning the gap. CDR3 length: 15 residues. Per the germline V gene, CDR1 is SGHNT and CDR2 is YYREEE (reference sequence). CDR3 sequence: CASSSLRDGSKEQYF. The CDR3 bases are TGTGCCAGCAGTAGCCTGCGGGATGGCTCGAAGGAGCAGTACTTC.

The chain is built from TRBV2 and TRBJ1-5, with D hard to call. This CDR3 comprises 15 residues. Germline V gives CDR1 SNHLY, CDR2 FYNNEI. Between the trimmed V and J ends, which lost 3 bases and 1 base, there was a span of 10 bases. In DNA, the CDR3 is TGTGCCAGCAGTGACGATGTGGGAAGCAATCAGCCCCAGCATTTT. Translation gives CASSDDVGSNQPQHF.

This chain connects TRBV18 to TRBJ2-5, with TRBD1 identical over 8 bases. This CDR3 is 14 amino acids long. Germline loops: CDR1 KGHSH, CDR2 LQKENI. The trim removed 4 bases at V and 5 bases at J, leaving 6 bases unmatched. CDR3 sequence reads: CASSHQTGVETQYF. The CDR3 DNA is TGTGCCAGCTCACACCAGACAGGGGTGGAGACCCAGTACTTC. The full variable domain, in which reference TRBV18 and TRBJ2-5 provide the parts outside the CDR3, is NAGVMQNPRHLVRRRGQEARLRCSPMKGHSHVYWYRQLPEEGLKFMVYLQKENIIDESGMPKERFSAEFPKEGPSILRIQQVVRGDSAAYFCASSHQTGVETQYFGPGTRLLVL.

This clone has a handful of counts. This rearrangement joins TRBV25-1 to TRBJ1-5, with D perhaps TRBD1 (5 bases). Germline values: CDR1 MGHDK, CDR2 SYGVNS. V lost 7 bases and J 7 bases, leaving 14 bases between the germline ends. This CDR3 has 13 residues. This chain's CDR3 is CASTAGGNQPQHF. DNA for the CDR3: TGTGCCAGCACCGCCGGGGGGAACCAGCCCCAGCATTTT.

The V call is TRBV4-2, the J call TRBJ2-5; D is ambiguous. The CDR3 length is 13 residues. CDR1 is LGHNA, CDR2 YNFKEQ, per germline. Trimming cost V 4 bases and J 4 bases, with 10 bases left between them. This CDR3 reads CASSLATPETQYF. The CDR3 bases are TGTGCCAGCAGCCTAGCTACCCCAGAGACCCAGTACTTC.

In this sample, this clone turned up once. This chain joins TRBV29-1 and TRBJ2-1, with D perhaps matching TRBD2 (6 bases). Germline V gives CDR1 SQVTM, CDR2 ANQGSEA. Trimming removed 6 bases at V and 6 bases at J, with 18 bases between. There are 14 residues in the CDR3. The CDR3 is CSVRRPGVSNEQFF. The CDR3 DNA sequence: TGCAGCGTCCGCCGCCCGGGAGTGAGCAATGAGCAGTTCTTC.

The rearrangement uses TRBV5-1 and TRBJ1-1, with 9 nucleotides matching TRBD1. With V trimmed by 3 bases and J by 4 bases, 1 base remained unmatched. The CDR3 consists of 13 residues. Per the germline V gene, CDR1 is SGHRS and CDR2 is YFSETQ. The CDR3: CASSWGQGTEAFF. Written as DNA, the CDR3 is TGCGCCAGCAGCTGGGGACAGGGCACTGAAGCTTTCTTT.

The chain recombines TRBV5-1 with TRBJ2-1, with D maybe TRBD2 (5 bases). The CDR3 has 15 residues. CDR1 is SGHRS, CDR2 YFSETQ, per germline. Trimming removed 0 bases at V and 5 bases at J, with 12 bases between. The CDR3 here is CASSLVGLVDNEQFF. DNA of the CDR3: TGCGCCAGCAGCTTGGTCGGACTGGTTGACAATGAGCAGTTCTTC.

A note on this clone: One end of the junction fails to match germline, which may point to a read error. The chain uses TRBV5-6 and TRBJ2-1; 8 bases fit TRBD2. The CDR3 is made up of 15 amino acids. CDR1 SGHDT and CDR2 YYEEEE come from the germline V gene. The CDR3 nucleotides are TGTGCCAGCGGCTTCGGGTTTAGCGGGGTCAATGAGCAGTTCTTC. Translation: CASGFGFSGVNEQFF.

The J gene is TRBJ1-5, the V gene TRBV6-6; no reliable D call. The CDR3 is made up of 13 amino acids. V was pared by 5 bases and J by 5 bases, with 10 bases between. Germline values: CDR1 MNHNY, CDR2 SVGAGI (reference sequence). The DNA for the CDR3 is TGTGCCAGCAGTCAAGGTTATCATCAGCCCCAGCATTTT. This encodes CASSQGYHQPQHF.

The chain carries TRBV9 and TRBJ2-1, with 9 bases lining up with TRBD1. There are 15 residues in the CDR3. CDR1 and CDR2 from the germline V gene are SGDLS and YYNGEE. The junction had 1 base not matched to a gene; V was cut back by 3 bases and J by 0 bases. The CDR3 coding sequence is TGTGCCAGCAGCGGGGACAGGGTCTCCTACAATGAGCAGTTCTTC. Its protein product is CASSGDRVSYNEQFF.

The chain carries TRBV9 and TRBJ2-3; 7 positions match TRBD1. CDR3 size: 15 residues. The germline V gene has CDR1 SGDLS and CDR2 YYNGEE. J was trimmed by 3 bases and V by 0 bases; bases with no gene match: 4. The CDR3: CASSVGQGKTDTQYF. The CDR3 nucleotides are TGTGCCAGCAGCGTAGGACAGGGAAAAACAGATACGCAGTATTTT.

This clone came up a few times. The chain links TRBV5-1 to TRBJ1-1, with D possibly TRBD1 on 5 matching bases. Germline V CDR1 and CDR2: SGHRS, YFSETQ. The CDR3 runs to 16 residues. V was shortened by 4 bases and J by 1 base, with 17 bases between the two germline ends. CDR3 nucleotides: TGCGCCAGCAGCATTGCGCATCAGGGAGGGAACACTGAAGCTTTCTTT. Its protein is CASSIAHQGGNTEAFF.

V is TRBV9 and J is TRBJ2-2, with D maybe TRBD1 (6 bases). This CDR3 comprises 14 residues. Germline CDR1 and CDR2: SGDLS and YYNGEE. V gave up 6 bases and J gave up 7 bases, with 16 bases separating them. The CDR3 loop reads CASNEQGGGGELFF. In DNA form, the CDR3 reads TGTGCCAGCAACGAACAGGGCGGTGGCGGGGAGCTGTTTTTT.

V and J are TRBV14 and TRBJ1-2, with 8 positions matching TRBD1. CDR1 is SGHDN and CDR2 is FVKESK in the germline V gene. J lost 3 bases, V lost 4 bases, and 4 bases had no gene match. The CDR3 consists of 14 residues. The CDR3, as DNA: TGTGCCAGCAGCCCGGCAGGGGGCTACTATGGCTACACCTTC. Amino acid sequence: CASSPAGGYYGYTF.

The chain combines TRBV5-6 with TRBJ2-5; possibly TRBD2 for D (5 bases). CDR1 is SGHDT, CDR2 YYEEEE, per germline. V gave up 2 bases and J gave up 5 bases, with 10 bases separating them. The CDR3 sequence is 13 residues long. The CDR3 DNA sequence: TGTGCCAGCAGCTTCCAAGGGAGCGAGACCCAGTACTTC. Amino acid sequence: CASSFQGSETQYF.

The chain recombines TRBV2 with TRBJ2-3, with TRBD2 matching over 9 bases. CDR1 SNHLY and CDR2 FYNNEI come from the germline V gene. CDR3 size: 15 residues. With 3 bases clipped from V and 6 bases from J, the junction kept 7 bases outside the gene matches. CDR3 sequence reads: CASSEGGRARDTQYF. Written as DNA, the CDR3 is TGTGCCAGCAGTGAGGGCGGGAGGGCCAGGGATACGCAGTATTTT.